This T cell receptor beta chain was captured in a study of blood T cell repertoires in COVID-19. Data came from immunoSEQ multiplex PCR; TCRdb stores just in-frame clones and leaves some out. The data hold approximately 250,000 clones, with around 89% observed a single time. Deletions cut 6 bases from V and 0 bases from J, with 8 bases between. Per the germline V gene, CDR1 is KGHSH and CDR2 is LQKENI. This CDR3 has 14 residues. This clone was detected only once. This TCR was recovered from a woman aged 25 to 45 who had recovered from COVID-19. The chain couples TRBV18 to TRBJ1-4; D ambiguous. The sample taken for sequencing was PBMCs or T cells enriched from blood (not recorded which). CDR3 region: CASSKTATNEKLFF. The CDR3 DNA sequence: TGTGCCAGCTCCAAGACTGCAACTAATGAAAAACTGTTTTTT.